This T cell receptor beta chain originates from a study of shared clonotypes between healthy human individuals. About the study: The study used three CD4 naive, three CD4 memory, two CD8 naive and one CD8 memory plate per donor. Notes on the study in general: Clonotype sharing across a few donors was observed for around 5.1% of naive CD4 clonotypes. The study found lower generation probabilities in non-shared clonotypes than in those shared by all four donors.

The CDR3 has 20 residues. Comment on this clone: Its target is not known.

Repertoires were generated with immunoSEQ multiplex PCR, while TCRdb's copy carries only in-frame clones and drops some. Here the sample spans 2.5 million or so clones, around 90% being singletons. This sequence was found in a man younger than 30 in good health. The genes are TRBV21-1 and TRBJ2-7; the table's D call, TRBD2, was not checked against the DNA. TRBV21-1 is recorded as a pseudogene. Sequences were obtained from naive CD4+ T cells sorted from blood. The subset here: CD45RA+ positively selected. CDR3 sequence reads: CASSKEPPGLAGGPSYEQYF. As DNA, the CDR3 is TGTGCCAGCAGCAAAGAACCACCGGGACTAGCGGGAGGCCCATCCTACGAGCAGTACTTC.